This entry is about one TCR beta chain. Its target antigen remains unknown. At one end the junction does not follow the germline gene, possibly because of a read error. This sample is part of a study of identical twins' blood T cells (dated by TCRdb to about 2013). In the study overall: The roughly twelve libraries, six for the alpha chain and six for the beta chain, together yielded around 50 million Illumina reads. To assess how genetics influences repertoire formation, the study used next-generation sequencing to compare the TCR alpha and beta chain repertoires of three pairs of monozygous twins. What the work shows at the level of the full study, not this receptor alone: Because the twins were reared together, environmental influences could not be ruled out as the explanation for twin similarity. V gene usage, even among non-selected out-of-frame TCRbeta clonotypes, was reported to be markedly more similar within twin pairs than between unrelated donors. The proposed role of the TCRalpha J segment in MHC recognition during thymic selection was stated to require validation by independent studies. Among the most abundant TCRbeta clonotypes, every donor shared more CDR3 sequences with her own twin than with unrelated donors. The count of CDR3 clonotypes shared by two donors depended mainly on the product of the two donors' cloneset sizes, and twins did not clearly depart from this trend.

Library preparation used 5' RACE. This sample was sequenced with an Illumina Genome Analyzer IIx. To prepare the RNA-based TCR cDNA libraries, a previously described protocol was followed, with several modifications. To prevent cross-contamination, sample-specific barcodes were introduced on both ends of each TCR cDNA library during cDNA synthesis and amplification. In the original analysis: Between about 95,000 and nearly 500,000 clonotypes were identified per individual, with roughly 2 to 3.6 million CDR3-containing reads per library. Reads with improper barcode index combinations were discarded, after which clonesets were built for each library with the MiTCR software. While assembling CDR3 clonotypes, MiTCR filtered or rescued low-quality reads and corrected PCR and sequencing errors. Artificial out-of-frame clonotypes were mapped to in-frame sequences, with one indel allowed in the CDR3, and then removed. V and J gene usage similarity between donors was measured as Jensen-Shannon divergence divided by mean entropy. The public reads were run again by TCRdb, first through fastp at Q25 and then through MiXCR, and only productive beta chains were kept. Entries that share a CDR3 protein sequence are merged under the most common genes and DNA. TCRdb's processing, not the authors', yielded these V and J calls. Here the sample has 400,000 or so distinct CDR3 sequences; 28% occur a single time. Approximately 6.6% of the sample comes from the top ten.

Measured from the cysteine to the phenylalanine, the CDR3 is 13 residues long. Here the CDR3 DNA is all that survives: 39 bases in frame from base 1. Donors were six healthy women forming three monozygous twin pairs. All three twin pairs had been reared together and were thought likely to have met the same infectious agents and vaccines. RNA was isolated from peripheral blood mononuclear cells and used to prepare TCR cDNA libraries. The sequencing input was PBMCs. The receptor comes from a woman aged 18 to 50 in good health. The rearrangement joined TRBV12-3 or TRBV12-4 to TRBJ2-7; TRBD1 is a possible D gene, resting on 5 matching bases. The DNA sequence is as follows: TGTGCCCGCAGTTTCGAGCAGGGCTACGAGCAGTACTTC. It is translated as CARSFEQGYEQYF.